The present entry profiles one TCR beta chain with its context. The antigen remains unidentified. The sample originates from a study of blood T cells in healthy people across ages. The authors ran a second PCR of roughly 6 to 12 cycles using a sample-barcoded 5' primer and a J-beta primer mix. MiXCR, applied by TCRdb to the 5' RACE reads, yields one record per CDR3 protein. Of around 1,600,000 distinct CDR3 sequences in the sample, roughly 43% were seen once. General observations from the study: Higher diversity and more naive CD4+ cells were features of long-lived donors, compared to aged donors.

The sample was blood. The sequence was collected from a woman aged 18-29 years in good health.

CDR3 loop: CSASRLAPRETQFF. The CDR3 DNA reads as TGCAGTGCTAGCCGGCTGGCTCCGCGAGAGACCCAGTTCTTC. The chain couples TRBV20-1 to TRBJ2-1, with D hard to call. V was pared by 3 bases and J by 13 bases, with 22 bases between. The CDR3 spans 14 residues. Germline V gene data show CDR1 as DFQATT and CDR2 as SNEGSKA (reference sequence).